This TCR beta chain was identified in a study of blood T cell repertoires in COVID-19. Study background: Sources were T cells, B-cell-depleted T cells, or PBMCs; the material itself was cDNA or gDNA.

Repertoires were generated with immunoSEQ multiplex PCR, while TCRdb's copy carries only in-frame clones and drops some. The table includes approximately 130,000 clones, 85% to 90% detected once. For this clone: Possible read error: a much larger clone is one base away.

V lost 3 bases and J lost 3; bases outside the gene matches: 2. The CDR3 is 15 residues long. The germline gives CDR1 LGHNA, CDR2 YSLEER. V and J are TRBV4-3 and TRBJ2-6; 7 positions agree with TRBD1. The sequenced sample consisted of peripheral blood. The clonotype originates from a human donor in a cohort sampled during active COVID-19. The CDR3 here is CASSQTGIGANVLTF. The CDR3 bases are TGCGCCAGCAGCCAGACAGGGATTGGGGCCAACGTCCTGACTTTC.